Listed below are T cell receptor beta chains from one sample, sequenced in a study of patients and donors after allogeneic stem cell transplantation. In TCRdb, the RT-PCR reads were re-called with MiXCR into one record per CDR3 protein. The sample gives some 880,000 distinct CDR3 sequences, roughly 17% of which show up once; under 6.5% is in the top ten. The material sequenced was blood, either unsorted or a sorted T cell fraction (not recorded which). The receptors were gathered from a human donor who was either an allogeneic HSCT recipient or a stem cell or donor lymphocyte infusion donor (not recorded which). It is not recorded whose cells these are; they may come from a transplant donor. CDR3s include the opening cysteine and the closing phenylalanine or tryptophan. D genes are given only for firm matches. Expanded clones are given a class, and other clones once, few, many or no size at all.

v_call: TRBV15; j_call: TRBJ1-4; clone_size: few; d_call: TRBD1; cdr3_aa: CATSRDRQGSEKLFF; cdr3_nt: TGTGCCACCAGCAGAGATCGACAGGGTAGTGAAAAACTGTTTTTT
v_call: TRBV27; j_call: TRBJ2-7; clone_size: NA; d_call: NA; cdr3_aa: CASSLMAGSYEQYF; cdr3_nt: TGTGCCAGCAGTTTAATGGCGGGCTCCTACGAGCAGTACTTC
v_call: TRBV7-9; j_call: TRBJ2-7; clone_size: few; d_call: TRBD2; cdr3_aa: CASSLNRRTSGHYEQYF; cdr3_nt: TGTGCCAGCAGCTTAAACCGCCGAACTAGCGGCCATTACGAGCAGTACTTC
v_call: TRBV12-3/TRBV12-4; j_call: TRBJ1-3; clone_size: many; d_call: NA; cdr3_aa: CASSLTYSGAGNTIYF; cdr3_nt: TGTGCCAGCAGTTTAACCTACTCAGGGGCCGGAAACACCATATATTTT
v_call: TRBV12-3/TRBV12-4; j_call: TRBJ2-1; clone_size: many; d_call: TRBD2; cdr3_aa: CASSQIAGGYNEQFF; cdr3_nt: TGTGCCAGCAGCCAGATAGCGGGGGGATACAATGAGCAGTTCTTC
v_call: TRBV25-1; j_call: TRBJ2-6; clone_size: few; d_call: NA; cdr3_aa: CATSISGANVLTF; cdr3_nt: TGTGCCACCTCGATCTCTGGGGCCAACGTCCTGACTTTC
v_call: TRBV27; j_call: TRBJ2-5; clone_size: NA; d_call: NA; cdr3_aa: CASRSLSAAETQYF; cdr3_nt: TGTGCCAGCAGATCCTTGTCGGCCGCGGAGACCCAGTACTTC
v_call: TRBV6-5; j_call: TRBJ1-1; clone_size: few; d_call: NA; cdr3_aa: CASSYAAGYTEAFF; cdr3_nt: TGTGCCAGCAGTTACGCGGCGGGTTACACTGAAGCTTTCTTT
v_call: TRBV16; j_call: TRBJ1-4; clone_size: few; d_call: TRBD1; cdr3_aa: CASSHRDSEKLFF; cdr3_nt: TGTGCCAGCAGCCATCGGGACAGTGAAAAACTGTTTTTT
v_call: TRBV29-1; j_call: TRBJ1-1; clone_size: few; d_call: NA; cdr3_aa: CSVGHPNTEAFF; cdr3_nt: TGCAGCGTTGGACACCCAAACACTGAAGCTTTCTTT
v_call: TRBV4-1; j_call: TRBJ2-2; clone_size: NA; d_call: TRBD1; cdr3_aa: CASSQDLGTGGVGELFF; cdr3_nt: TGCGCCAGCAGCCAAGATTTAGGGACAGGGGGCGTCGGGGAGCTGTTTTTT
v_call: TRBV5-1; j_call: TRBJ2-5; clone_size: NA; d_call: TRBD1; cdr3_aa: CASSSYWTGAETQYF; cdr3_nt: TGCGCCAGCAGCTCCTATTGGACAGGGGCGGAGACCCAGTACTTC
v_call: TRBV2; j_call: TRBJ2-7; clone_size: NA; d_call: TRBD1; cdr3_aa: CASMLEARGLEQYF; cdr3_nt: TGTGCCAGCATGCTGGAGGCCAGGGGGCTGGAGCAGTACTTC
v_call: TRBV10-3; j_call: TRBJ2-6; clone_size: few; d_call: NA; cdr3_aa: CAISSSYGNSGANVLTF; cdr3_nt: TGTGCCATCAGTTCCTCCTACGGGAACTCTGGGGCCAACGTCCTGACTTTC
v_call: TRBV5-6; j_call: TRBJ1-5; clone_size: NA; d_call: TRBD1; cdr3_aa: CASSLRQGLSNQPQHF; cdr3_nt: TGTGCCAGCAGCTTGCGACAGGGCTTGAGCAATCAGCCCCAGCATTTT
v_call: TRBV6-5; j_call: TRBJ1-4; clone_size: NA; d_call: NA; cdr3_aa: CASSYGRLNEKLFF; cdr3_nt: TGTGCCAGCAGTTACGGTCGGCTTAATGAAAAACTGTTTTTT
v_call: TRBV25-1; j_call: TRBJ2-7; clone_size: few; d_call: TRBD2; cdr3_aa: CASSDASGSSYEQYF; cdr3_nt: TGTGCCAGCAGTGATGCTAGCGGGAGCTCCTACGAGCAGTACTTC
v_call: TRBV12-3/TRBV12-4; j_call: TRBJ2-5; clone_size: NA; d_call: TRBD1; cdr3_aa: CASSLWQTGKETQYF; cdr3_nt: TGTGCCAGCAGTCTATGGCAGACAGGGAAAGAGACCCAGTACTTC
v_call: TRBV24-1; j_call: TRBJ2-1; clone_size: NA; d_call: NA; cdr3_aa: CATSDLGASLNNVQFF; cdr3_nt: TGTGCCACCAGTGATTTGGGAGCGTCTCTTAACAATGTGCAGTTCTTC
v_call: TRBV10-3; j_call: TRBJ2-1; clone_size: NA; d_call: TRBD2; cdr3_aa: CAISESSGALYNEQFF; cdr3_nt: TGTGCCATCAGTGAATCTAGCGGGGCCCTCTACAATGAGCAGTTCTTC
v_call: TRBV7-9; j_call: TRBJ2-5; clone_size: few; d_call: TRBD1; cdr3_aa: CASRHRGTETQYF; cdr3_nt: TGTGCCAGCAGGCACAGGGGGACGGAGACCCAGTACTTC
v_call: TRBV6-1; j_call: TRBJ2-1; clone_size: NA; d_call: NA; cdr3_aa: CASSELSVSSYNEQFF; cdr3_nt: TGTGCCAGCAGTGAATTGTCAGTTAGCTCCTACAATGAGCAGTTCTTC
v_call: TRBV6-2/TRBV6-3; j_call: TRBJ1-2; clone_size: NA; d_call: TRBD1; cdr3_aa: CASSPWTGTGYGYTF; cdr3_nt: TGTGCCAGCAGCCCCTGGACAGGAACTGGATATGGCTACACCTTC
v_call: TRBV20-1; j_call: TRBJ2-2; clone_size: few; d_call: NA; cdr3_aa: CSARPVQGGDTGELFF; cdr3_nt: TGCAGTGCCAGACCTGTACAGGGCGGGGACACCGGGGAGCTGTTTTTT
v_call: TRBV2; j_call: TRBJ2-2; clone_size: NA; d_call: NA; cdr3_aa: CASSDDRDGNTGELFF; cdr3_nt: TGTGCCAGCAGTGATGACCGGGACGGAAACACCGGGGAGCTGTTTTTT
v_call: TRBV20-1; j_call: TRBJ2-2; clone_size: NA; d_call: NA; cdr3_aa: CSAPGTPNTGELFF; cdr3_nt: TGCAGTGCTCCCGGGACACCGAACACCGGGGAGCTGTTTTTT
v_call: TRBV5-1; j_call: TRBJ2-2; clone_size: few; d_call: NA; cdr3_aa: CASSEVGTGELFF; cdr3_nt: TGCGCCAGCAGCGAGGTGGGCACCGGGGAGCTGTTTTTT
v_call: TRBV7-2; j_call: TRBJ2-5; clone_size: once; d_call: NA; cdr3_aa: CASSLVGKGETQYF; cdr3_nt: TGTGCCAGCAGCTTAGTAGGGAAGGGGGAGACCCAGTACTTC
v_call: TRBV7-2; j_call: TRBJ1-1; clone_size: NA; d_call: TRBD1; cdr3_aa: CASSPDQGTGRTPEAFF; cdr3_nt: TGTGCCAGCAGCCCAGACCAGGGGACAGGGAGGACCCCTGAAGCTTTCTTT
v_call: TRBV2; j_call: TRBJ2-7; clone_size: NA; d_call: TRBD1; cdr3_aa: CASSSPGQGWGYEQYF; cdr3_nt: TGTGCCAGCAGTTCCCCGGGACAGGGATGGGGCTACGAGCAGTACTTC
v_call: TRBV5-1; j_call: TRBJ2-3; clone_size: NA; d_call: TRBD2; cdr3_aa: CASSPRLAGGPRTDTQYF; cdr3_nt: TGCGCCAGCAGCCCCCGACTAGCGGGAGGGCCGAGAACAGATACGCAGTATTTT
v_call: TRBV21-1; j_call: TRBJ2-6; clone_size: few; d_call: NA; cdr3_aa: CASSKGRAREETGANVLTF; cdr3_nt: TGTGCCAGCAGCAAAGGCAGGGCACGGGAGGAGACTGGGGCCAACGTCCTGACTTTC
v_call: TRBV29-1; j_call: TRBJ2-6; clone_size: few; d_call: NA; cdr3_aa: CSVDVGAGANVLTF; cdr3_nt: TGCAGCGTTGATGTAGGGGCTGGGGCCAACGTCCTGACTTTC
v_call: TRBV7-8; j_call: TRBJ2-7; clone_size: NA; d_call: NA; cdr3_aa: CASSSSHSGTVSYEQYF; cdr3_nt: TGTGCCAGCAGTTCCTCTCATTCCGGGACGGTCTCCTACGAGCAGTACTTC
v_call: TRBV5-1; j_call: TRBJ2-4; clone_size: few; d_call: TRBD2; cdr3_aa: CASSRGTSGRENIQYF; cdr3_nt: TGCGCCAGCAGCAGGGGGACTAGCGGGAGGGAAAACATTCAGTACTTC
v_call: TRBV15; j_call: TRBJ2-2; clone_size: few; d_call: NA; cdr3_aa: CATSRDFAGYTGELFF; cdr3_nt: TGTGCCACCAGCAGAGATTTCGCAGGGTATACCGGGGAGCTGTTTTTT
v_call: TRBV30; j_call: TRBJ1-4; clone_size: NA; d_call: TRBD1; cdr3_aa: CAWSAGQGNEKLFF; cdr3_nt: TGTGCCTGGAGTGCGGGACAGGGTAATGAAAAACTGTTTTTT
v_call: TRBV12-3/TRBV12-4; j_call: TRBJ1-1; clone_size: many; d_call: TRBD1; cdr3_aa: CASNDPRRTTGEYTEAFF; cdr3_nt: TGTGCCAGCAATGACCCTAGGAGGACCACAGGGGAATACACTGAAGCTTTCTTT
v_call: TRBV20-1; j_call: TRBJ1-5; clone_size: NA; d_call: TRBD1; cdr3_aa: CSHGQGARSRQPQHF; cdr3_nt: TGCAGTCATGGACAGGGGGCTCGGTCCAGGCAGCCCCAGCATTTT
v_call: TRBV7-7; j_call: TRBJ1-5; clone_size: NA; d_call: NA; cdr3_aa: CASSLSDQGPQHF; cdr3_nt: TGTGCCAGCAGCTTAAGTGACCAGGGGCCCCAGCATTTT
v_call: TRBV29-1; j_call: TRBJ1-4; clone_size: NA; d_call: NA; cdr3_aa: CSVVWGKGEKLFF; cdr3_nt: TGCAGCGTTGTCTGGGGTAAAGGTGAAAAACTGTTTTTT
v_call: TRBV25-1; j_call: TRBJ2-5; clone_size: NA; d_call: NA; cdr3_aa: CASSESGKARGTQYF; cdr3_nt: TGTGCCAGCAGTGAATCGGGGAAAGCTCGTGGGACCCAGTACTTC
v_call: TRBV24-1; j_call: TRBJ1-1; clone_size: NA; d_call: NA; cdr3_aa: CATSDSYTSTEAFF; cdr3_nt: TGTGCCACCAGTGATTCCTACACGTCCACTGAAGCTTTCTTT
v_call: TRBV5-1; j_call: TRBJ2-1; clone_size: NA; d_call: NA; cdr3_aa: CASSFTTRGLNNEQFF; cdr3_nt: TGCGCCAGCAGCTTCACTACTCGGGGATTGAACAATGAGCAGTTCTTC
v_call: TRBV5-6; j_call: TRBJ2-7; clone_size: NA; d_call: NA; cdr3_aa: CASSRSAGQRFYEQYF; cdr3_nt: TGTGCCAGCAGCCGGTCCGCAGGACAGAGGTTCTACGAGCAGTACTTC
v_call: TRBV7-9; j_call: TRBJ2-1; clone_size: few; d_call: TRBD2; cdr3_aa: CASSLTGTRIGNEQFF; cdr3_nt: TGTGCCAGCAGCTTAACCGGGACTAGAATTGGTAATGAGCAGTTCTTC
v_call: TRBV6-1; j_call: TRBJ2-7; clone_size: few; d_call: NA; cdr3_aa: CASSPGWYEQYF; cdr3_nt: TGTGCCAGCAGTCCCGGTTGGTACGAGCAGTACTTC
v_call: TRBV12-3/TRBV12-4; j_call: TRBJ2-2; clone_size: many; d_call: TRBD2; cdr3_aa: CASRPRTSGATGELFF; cdr3_nt: TGTGCCAGCAGGCCCAGGACTAGCGGGGCCACCGGGGAGCTGTTTTTT
v_call: TRBV20-1; j_call: TRBJ1-1; clone_size: NA; d_call: TRBD1; cdr3_aa: CSARVVGGDRASEAFF; cdr3_nt: TGCAGTGCTAGAGTGGTAGGAGGGGACAGGGCTTCCGAAGCTTTCTTT
v_call: TRBV3-1; j_call: TRBJ2-3; clone_size: few; d_call: NA; cdr3_aa: CASSQERGLSGTTSTDTQYF; cdr3_nt: TGTGCCAGCAGCCAAGAGCGGGGGCTTAGCGGAACGACTAGCACAGATACGCAGTATTTT
v_call: TRBV11-2; j_call: TRBJ2-7; clone_size: few; d_call: NA; cdr3_aa: CASSSPRRFGEQYF; cdr3_nt: TGTGCCAGCAGCTCACCAAGACGATTCGGCGAGCAGTACTTC
v_call: TRBV9; j_call: TRBJ2-7; clone_size: NA; d_call: TRBD1; cdr3_aa: CASSVGTGLSEQYF; cdr3_nt: TGTGCCAGCAGCGTAGGGACAGGGTTAAGCGAGCAGTACTTC
v_call: TRBV28; j_call: TRBJ1-2; clone_size: NA; d_call: NA; cdr3_aa: CASSARRGGGYTF; cdr3_nt: TGTGCCAGCAGTGCCAGGAGGGGTGGAGGCTACACCTTC
v_call: TRBV12-3/TRBV12-4; j_call: TRBJ2-7; clone_size: NA; d_call: NA; cdr3_aa: CASSRDLTSEQYF; cdr3_nt: TGTGCCAGCAGCAGGGACCTCACAAGCGAGCAGTACTTC
v_call: TRBV6-1; j_call: TRBJ1-3; clone_size: NA; d_call: NA; cdr3_aa: CASSEGRGFGNTIYF; cdr3_nt: TGTGCCAGCAGTGAGGGCAGGGGATTTGGAAACACCATATATTTT